This T cell receptor beta chain was found in a study of blood T cell repertoires in COVID-19. For the study at large: Samples came from the United States, Italy and Spain, spanning acute and convalescent COVID-19. PBMCs, B-cell-depleted T cells, or T cells provided the cDNA or gDNA that made up the material.

Libraries were prepared by immunoSEQ multiplex PCR; TCRdb keeps only in-frame clonotypes and omits some of them. The repertoire holds a few hundred thousand clones, with roughly 77% as singletons. V lost 6 bases to trimming and J lost 6 bases, with 12 bases between them. Per germline, CDR1 LNHDA and CDR2 SQIVND (reference sequence). This CDR3 is built from 13 residues. A few counts support this clone. Participants spanned ages roughly 18 to 95 years and resided in about two dozen US areas. This TCR derives from a man aged 40-55 years who had recovered from COVID-19. The chain joins TRBV19 to TRBJ1-5, with D uncertain. Sequenced input: PBMCs or T cells enriched from blood (not recorded which). Here the CDR3 DNA reads TGTGCCAGTAGACGGAGCCGGGGTCAGCCCCAGCATTTT. It encodes CASRRSRGQPQHF.